The 16 T cell receptor beta chains in this list originate from one sample, sequenced in a study of blood T cell repertoires in COVID-19. Profiled with immunoSEQ multiplex PCR; TCRdb holds only in-frame clones, not every one. The sample shows about 210,000 clones, approximately 85% of them seen only once. Specimen: peripheral blood. These receptors all stem from a woman between 45 and 60 years old with active or convalescent COVID-19.

The V call is TRBV19, the J call TRBJ2-5; 7 nucleotides align to TRBD1. Germline CDR1 is LNHDA and CDR2 is SQIVND (reference sequence). The CDR3 runs to 14 residues. V lost 7 bases and J lost 2; bases outside the gene matches: 7. CDR3 in amino acids: CASNTGALQETQYF. CDR3 nucleotides: TGTGCCAGTAATACAGGGGCCCTACAAGAGACCCAGTACTTC.

The chain couples TRBV18 to TRBJ2-7; tentatively, D is TRBD1 (5 bases). The germline V gene encodes CDR1 KGHSH and CDR2 LQKENI. V was clipped by 3 bases and J by 2 bases, with 14 bases between them. The CDR3 consists of 15 residues. The CDR3 coding sequence is TGTGCCAGCTCACCCTTATCAGGACAAGCCTACGAGCAGTACTTC. It is translated as CASSPLSGQAYEQYF.

The chain has TRBV14 and TRBJ1-1, with no clear D. Germline V gene lookup returns CDR1 SGHDN and CDR2 FVKESK. The CDR3 totals 13 residues. Trimming pared 3 bases from V and 0 bases from J, leaving 5 bases between. This CDR3 reads CASSQNMNTEAFF. As DNA, the CDR3 is TGTGCCAGCAGCCAGAACATGAACACTGAAGCTTTCTTT. Using reference TRBV14 and TRBJ1-1 for the parts outside the CDR3, the full variable domain is EAGVTQFPSHSVIEKGQTVTLRCDPISGHDNLYWYRRVMGKEIKFLLHFVKESKQDESGMPNNRFLAERTGGTYSTLKVQPAELEDSGVYFCASSQNMNTEAFFGQGTRLTVV.

The V and J genes are TRBV12-5 and TRBJ2-7; weak D call: TRBD1 (5 bases). The CDR3 loop spans 14 amino acids. The germline CDR1 and CDR2 sequences are LGHNT and FRNRAP. The ends were cut back, 5 bases at V and 4 bases at J, with 15 bases in the middle. This chain's CDR3 is CASGLDGAIYEQYF. DNA for the CDR3: TGTGCTAGTGGTCTAGATGGGGCGATATACGAGCAGTACTTC.

The rearrangement joins TRBV10-1 to TRBJ1-5; no clear D gene. CDR1 and CDR2 (germline): WNHNN, SYGVQD (reference sequence). Trimming took 4 bases from V and 5 from J, leaving 9 bases between them. The CDR3 is 13 amino acids. This CDR3 is CASSGAPDQPQHF. CDR3 in DNA: TGCGCCAGCAGTGGGGCCCCCGATCAGCCCCAGCATTTT.

The chain links TRBV19 to TRBJ1-5, with 7 nucleotides matching TRBD1. The germline V gene has CDR1 LNHDA and CDR2 SQIVND (reference sequence). J was trimmed by 6 bases and V by 1 base; bases with no gene match: 6. This CDR3 has 15 amino acids. The CDR3 loop reads CASSIGQGVAQPQHF. The CDR3 DNA sequence: TGTGCCAGTAGTATAGGTCAGGGGGTCGCTCAGCCCCAGCATTTT.

This clone was counted only a few times. This sequence joins TRBV2 and TRBJ1-5; no definite D call. The V gene's germline CDR1 is SNHLY and CDR2 FYNNEI. V lost 7 bases and J lost 0, with 10 bases in between. The CDR3 has 14 residues. For the CDR3, the DNA is TGTGCCAGCACAGGAGGGAATAGCAATCAGCCCCAGCATTTT. The encoded protein is CASTGGNSNQPQHF.

This chain links TRBV5-1 with TRBJ2-1; a weak D match, TRBD1 (6 bases). Germline CDR1 is SGHRS and CDR2 is YFSETQ. Between the trimmed V and J ends, which lost 0 bases and 4 bases, there was a span of 11 bases. The length of the CDR3 is 15 residues. The CDR3 protein is CASSLEGVLYNEQFF. In DNA form, the CDR3 reads TGCGCCAGCAGCTTGGAGGGGGTACTGTACAATGAGCAGTTCTTC.

The CDR3 loop reads CSVETGADQPQHF. The CDR3 nucleotides read TGCAGCGTAGAGACAGGCGCTGATCAGCCCCAGCATTTT. The chain links TRBV29-1 to TRBJ1-5, with D perhaps matching TRBD1 (6 bases). CDR3 length: 13 residues. Germline lookup yields CDR1 SQVTM and CDR2 ANQGSEA. V dropped 6 bases and J dropped 5 bases, with 14 bases sitting between them.

This chain joins TRBV4-1 and TRBJ1-5; maybe TRBD1 (5 bases). CDR1 is MGHRA, CDR2 YSYEKL, per germline. With 4 bases removed from V and 6 bases from J, the gap between germline ends came to 10 bases. CDR3 length: 13 residues. CDR3 protein: CASSLGGGQPQHF. CDR3 sequence (DNA): TGCGCCAGCAGCCTTGGGGGAGGTCAGCCCCAGCATTTT.

This clone was found many times. The V call is TRBV5-6, the J call TRBJ2-4, with no clear D. Germline-derived CDR1 and CDR2 are SGHDT and YYEEEE. This CDR3 is 11 amino acids long. The ends were cut back, 3 bases at V and 6 bases at J, with 4 bases in the middle. The CDR3 sequence is CASSYRNIQYF. The CDR3 DNA follows: TGTGCCAGCAGCTACAGAAACATTCAGTACTTC.

This rearrangement joins TRBV2 to TRBJ1-2; D remains ambiguous. The ends were cut back, 6 bases at V and 0 bases at J, with 11 bases in the middle. Germline assignment: CDR1 SNHLY and CDR2 FYNNEI. The CDR3 runs to 14 residues. The CDR3 DNA sequence: TGTGCCAGCAGCGCTGGCTCAGCTAACTATGGCTACACCTTC. This codes for CASSAGSANYGYTF. Full variable domain (remainder filled in from reference TRBV2 and TRBJ1-2): EPEVTQTPSHQVTQMGQEVILRCVPISNHLYFYWYRQILGQKVEFLVSFYNNEISEKSEIFDDQFSVERPDGSNFTLKIRSTKLEDSAMYFCASSAGSANYGYTFGSGTRLTVV.

The chain has TRBV20-1 and TRBJ2-5; 7 bases are shared with TRBD1. Germline V CDR1 and CDR2: DFQATT, SNEGSKA (reference sequence). Germline trimming cut 3 bases from V and 7 bases from J; bases unmatched to any gene: 20. The CDR3 consists of 17 residues. The DNA of the CDR3 is TGCAGTGCTAGTGGCGGCACACGAAACGACAGGGTGGCGACCCAGTACTTC. Translated: CSASGGTRNDRVATQYF.

The chain combines TRBV11-2 with TRBJ1-1; 7 nucleotides align to TRBD1. Germline V gene data show CDR1 as SGHAT and CDR2 as FQNNGV. There are 15 residues in the CDR3. The ends lost 2 bases at V and 1 base at J; junction bases unmatched: 4. The CDR3 reads CASSLNDRANTEAFF. In DNA form, the CDR3 reads TGTGCCAGCAGCTTAAACGACAGGGCGAACACTGAAGCTTTCTTT.

The V call is TRBV4-1, the J call TRBJ1-1; no reliable D call. Germline CDR1 and CDR2: MGHRA and YSYEKL. Trimming cost V 2 bases and J 6 bases, with 10 bases left between them. CDR3 length: 13 amino acids. CDR3 in amino acids: CASSQNHGAEAFF. In nucleotides, the CDR3 is TGCGCCAGCAGCCAAAACCACGGGGCTGAAGCTTTCTTT.

This rearrangement joins TRBV19 to TRBJ2-7, with D possibly TRBD1 on 6 matching bases. The CDR3 sequence is 14 residues long. Trimming shortened V by 4 bases and J by 0 bases, and 10 bases separated the two germline ends. Germline V lookup: CDR1 LNHDA, CDR2 SQIVND (reference sequence). The CDR3 DNA is TGTGCCAGTAGTAGGGGGCGAAACTCCTACGAGCAGTACTTC. Translation: CASSRGRNSYEQYF.